The clone carrying this T cell receptor beta chain was found a few times. The sample is drawn from a study of blood T cell repertoires in COVID-19. V lost 4 bases to trimming and J lost 0 bases, with 10 bases between them. Per the germline V gene, CDR1 is MDHEN and CDR2 is SYDVKM. This CDR3 region has 14 residues. TCRdb's copy holds only in-frame clones and misses some; the assay was immunoSEQ multiplex PCR. The table has roughly 250,000 clones, 87% seen once. What was sequenced was PBMCs or T cells enriched from blood (not recorded which). V gene TRBV28 combines with J gene TRBJ2-7, with D possibly TRBD2 on 5 matching bases. The receptor was derived from a woman aged 25-40 years with acute COVID-19. The CDR3 spells CASSSGSHSYEQYF. CDR3 nucleotide sequence: TGTGCCAGCAGTTCGGGATCACACTCCTACGAGCAGTACTTC.